The TCR beta chain under discussion was sequenced for a study of T cells after posttransplantation cyclophosphamide. Points from the study as a whole: Tissue-infiltrating T cells from skin or gut overlapped little with blood T cells.

CDR1 is ENHRY and CDR2 is SYGVKD in the germline V gene. The CDR3 spans 14 residues. Losses at the gene ends were 7 bases for V and 2 bases for J; bases not matched to a gene: 4. This table comes from immunoSEQ multiplex PCR, and its TCRdb copy is limited to in-frame clones, with some not included. Of 20,000 to 25,000 clones detected, approximately 73% appear once; the ten largest clones hold 0.6% to 0.8%. Details on this clone: The antigen remains undetermined.

The gene calls are TRBV10-3 and TRBJ2-1, with TRBD2 matching over 8 bases. Source material: memory CD4+ T cells sorted from PBMCs. This sequence was found in an older woman in good health, CMV-negative, and a related stem cell transplant donor. The CDR3 region has the DNA TGTGCCATCAAGCCGGGACTAGCCTACAATGAGCAGTTCTTC. Protein: CAIKPGLAYNEQFF.